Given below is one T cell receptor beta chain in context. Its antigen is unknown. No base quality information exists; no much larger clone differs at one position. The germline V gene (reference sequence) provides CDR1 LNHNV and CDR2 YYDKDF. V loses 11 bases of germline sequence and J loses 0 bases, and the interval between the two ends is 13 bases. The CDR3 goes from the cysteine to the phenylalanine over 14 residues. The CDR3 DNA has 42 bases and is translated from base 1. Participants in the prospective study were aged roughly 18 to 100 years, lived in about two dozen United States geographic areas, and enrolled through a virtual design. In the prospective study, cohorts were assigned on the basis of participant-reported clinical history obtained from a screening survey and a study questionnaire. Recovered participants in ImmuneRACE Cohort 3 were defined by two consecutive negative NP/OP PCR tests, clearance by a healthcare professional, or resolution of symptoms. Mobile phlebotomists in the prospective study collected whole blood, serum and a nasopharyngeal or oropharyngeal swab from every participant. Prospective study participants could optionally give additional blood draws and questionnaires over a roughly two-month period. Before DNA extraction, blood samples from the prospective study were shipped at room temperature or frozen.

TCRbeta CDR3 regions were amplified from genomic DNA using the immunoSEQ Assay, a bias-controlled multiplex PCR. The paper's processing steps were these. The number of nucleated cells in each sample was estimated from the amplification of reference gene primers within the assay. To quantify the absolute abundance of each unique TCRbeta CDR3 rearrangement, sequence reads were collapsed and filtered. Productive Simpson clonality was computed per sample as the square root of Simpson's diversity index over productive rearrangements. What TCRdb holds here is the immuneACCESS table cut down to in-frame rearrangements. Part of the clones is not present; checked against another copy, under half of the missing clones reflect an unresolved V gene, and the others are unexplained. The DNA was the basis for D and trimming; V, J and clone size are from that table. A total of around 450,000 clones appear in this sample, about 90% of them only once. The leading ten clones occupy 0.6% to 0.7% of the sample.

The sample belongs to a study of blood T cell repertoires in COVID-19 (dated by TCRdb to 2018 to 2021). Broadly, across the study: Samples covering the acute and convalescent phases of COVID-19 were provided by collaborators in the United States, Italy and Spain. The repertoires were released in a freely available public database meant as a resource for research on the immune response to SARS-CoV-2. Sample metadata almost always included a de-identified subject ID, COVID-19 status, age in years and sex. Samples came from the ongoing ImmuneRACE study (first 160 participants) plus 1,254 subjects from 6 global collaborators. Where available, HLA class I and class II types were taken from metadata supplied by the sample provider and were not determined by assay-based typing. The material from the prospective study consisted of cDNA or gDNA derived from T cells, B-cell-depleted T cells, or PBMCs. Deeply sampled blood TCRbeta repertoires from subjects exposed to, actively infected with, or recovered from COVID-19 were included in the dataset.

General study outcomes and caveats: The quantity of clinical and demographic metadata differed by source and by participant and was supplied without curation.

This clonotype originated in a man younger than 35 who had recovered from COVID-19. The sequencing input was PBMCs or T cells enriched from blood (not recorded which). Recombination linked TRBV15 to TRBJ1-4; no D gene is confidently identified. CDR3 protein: CASRRDATNEKLFF. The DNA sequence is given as TGTGCCTCCCGACGGGATGCAACTAATGAAAAACTGTTTTTT.